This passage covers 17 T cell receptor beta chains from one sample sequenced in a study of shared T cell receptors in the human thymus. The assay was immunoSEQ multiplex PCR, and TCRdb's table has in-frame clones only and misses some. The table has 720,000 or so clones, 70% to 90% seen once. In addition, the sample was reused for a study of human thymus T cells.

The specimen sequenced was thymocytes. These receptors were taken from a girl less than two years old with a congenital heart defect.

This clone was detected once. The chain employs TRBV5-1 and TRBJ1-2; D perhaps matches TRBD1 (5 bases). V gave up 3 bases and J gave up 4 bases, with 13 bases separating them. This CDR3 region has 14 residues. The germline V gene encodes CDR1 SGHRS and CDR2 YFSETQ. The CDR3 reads CASSSGEAAYGYTF. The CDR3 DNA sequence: TGCGCCAGCAGCTCGGGGGAGGCAGCCTATGGCTACACCTTC.

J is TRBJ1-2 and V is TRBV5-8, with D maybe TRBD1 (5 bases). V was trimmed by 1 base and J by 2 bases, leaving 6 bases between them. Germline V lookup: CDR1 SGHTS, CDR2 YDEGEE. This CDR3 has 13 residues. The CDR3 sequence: CASSLRQNYGYTF. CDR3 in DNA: TGTGCCAGCAGCTTGAGACAGAACTATGGCTACACCTTC.

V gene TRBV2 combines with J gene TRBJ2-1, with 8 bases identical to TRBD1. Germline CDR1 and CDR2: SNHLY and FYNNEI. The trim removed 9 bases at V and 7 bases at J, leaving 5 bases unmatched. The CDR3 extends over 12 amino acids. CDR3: CARNGQGNEQFF. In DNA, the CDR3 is TGTGCCAGGAACGGACAGGGAAATGAGCAGTTCTTC.

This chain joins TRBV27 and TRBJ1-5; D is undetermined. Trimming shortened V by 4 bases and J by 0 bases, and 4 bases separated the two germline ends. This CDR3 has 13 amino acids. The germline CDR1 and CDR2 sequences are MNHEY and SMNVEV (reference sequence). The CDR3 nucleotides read TGTGCCAGCAGTTCCTTTAGCAATCAGCCCCAGCATTTT. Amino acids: CASSSFSNQPQHF.

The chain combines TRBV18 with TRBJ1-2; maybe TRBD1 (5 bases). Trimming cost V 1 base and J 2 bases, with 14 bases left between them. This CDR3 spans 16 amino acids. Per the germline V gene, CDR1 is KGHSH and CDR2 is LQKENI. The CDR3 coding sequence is TGTGCCAGCTCACCACACAGGAATGGAAAGAACTATGGCTACACCTTC. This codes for CASSPHRNGKNYGYTF.

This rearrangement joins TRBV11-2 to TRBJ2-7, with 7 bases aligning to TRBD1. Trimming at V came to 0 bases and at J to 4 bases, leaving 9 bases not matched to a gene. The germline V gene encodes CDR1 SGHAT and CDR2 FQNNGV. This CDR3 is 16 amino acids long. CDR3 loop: CASSLDSRGLVYEQYF. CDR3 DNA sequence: TGTGCCAGCAGCTTAGATAGTAGGGGGCTAGTATACGAGCAGTACTTC.

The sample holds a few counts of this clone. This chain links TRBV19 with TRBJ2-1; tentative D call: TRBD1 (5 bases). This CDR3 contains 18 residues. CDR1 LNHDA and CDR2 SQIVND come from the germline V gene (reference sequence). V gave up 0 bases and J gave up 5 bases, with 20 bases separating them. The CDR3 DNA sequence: TGTGCCAGTAGTATAGAAGTGAGTACAATTAAAGGGGACAATGAGCAGTTCTTC. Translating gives CASSIEVSTIKGDNEQFF.

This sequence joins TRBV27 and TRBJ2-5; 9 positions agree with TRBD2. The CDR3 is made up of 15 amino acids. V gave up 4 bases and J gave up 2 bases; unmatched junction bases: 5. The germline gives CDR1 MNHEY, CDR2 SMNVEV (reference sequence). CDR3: CASSSSGDTQETQYF. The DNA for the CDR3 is TGTGCCAGCAGTTCTAGCGGGGATACTCAAGAGACCCAGTACTTC.

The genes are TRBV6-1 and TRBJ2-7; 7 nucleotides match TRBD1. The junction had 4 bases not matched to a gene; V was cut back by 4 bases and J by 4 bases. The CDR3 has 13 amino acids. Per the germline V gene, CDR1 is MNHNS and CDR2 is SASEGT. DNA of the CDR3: TGTGCCAGCAGTGTGTTCAGGGGGTACGAGCAGTACTTC. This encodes CASSVFRGYEQYF.

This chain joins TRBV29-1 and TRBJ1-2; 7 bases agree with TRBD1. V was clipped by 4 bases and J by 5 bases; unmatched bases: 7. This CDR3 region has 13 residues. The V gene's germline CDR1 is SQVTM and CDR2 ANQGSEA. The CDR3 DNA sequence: TGCAGCGTTGCCACCGGGACAGATTATGGCTACACCTTC. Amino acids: CSVATGTDYGYTF.

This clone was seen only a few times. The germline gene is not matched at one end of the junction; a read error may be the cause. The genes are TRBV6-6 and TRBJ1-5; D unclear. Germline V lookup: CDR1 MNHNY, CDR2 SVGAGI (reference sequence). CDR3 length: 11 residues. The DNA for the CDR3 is TGCCTTGGTACGGGCAATCAGCCCCAGCATTTT. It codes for CLGTGNQPQHF.

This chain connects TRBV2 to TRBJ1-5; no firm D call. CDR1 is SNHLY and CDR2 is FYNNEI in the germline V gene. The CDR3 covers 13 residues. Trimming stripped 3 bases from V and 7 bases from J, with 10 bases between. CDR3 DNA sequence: TGTGCCAGCAGTGATCCCCAGAGGCAGCCCCAGCATTTT. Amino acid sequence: CASSDPQRQPQHF.

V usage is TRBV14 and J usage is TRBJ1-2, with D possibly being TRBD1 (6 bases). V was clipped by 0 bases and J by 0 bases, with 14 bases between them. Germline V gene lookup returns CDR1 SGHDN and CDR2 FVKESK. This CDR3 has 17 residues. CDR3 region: CASSQDRKGVANYGYTF. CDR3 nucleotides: TGTGCCAGCAGCCAAGATAGAAAGGGGGTGGCTAACTATGGCTACACCTTC. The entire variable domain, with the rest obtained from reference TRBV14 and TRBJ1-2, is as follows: EAGVTQFPSHSVIEKGQTVTLRCDPISGHDNLYWYRRVMGKEIKFLLHFVKESKQDESGMPNNRFLAERTGGTYSTLKVQPAELEDSGVYFCASSQDRKGVANYGYTFGSGTRLTVV.

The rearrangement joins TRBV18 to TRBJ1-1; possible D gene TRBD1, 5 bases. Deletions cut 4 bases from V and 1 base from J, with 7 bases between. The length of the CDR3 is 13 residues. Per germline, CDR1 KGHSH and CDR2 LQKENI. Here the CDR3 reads CASSRQQNTEAFF. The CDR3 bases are TGTGCCAGCTCACGACAGCAGAACACTGAAGCTTTCTTT.

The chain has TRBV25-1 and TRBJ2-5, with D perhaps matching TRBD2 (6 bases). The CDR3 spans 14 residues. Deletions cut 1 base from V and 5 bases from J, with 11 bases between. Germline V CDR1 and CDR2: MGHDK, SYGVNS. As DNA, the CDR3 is TGTGCCAGCAGTGAATCTGGGAGGCGGGAGACCCAGTACTTC. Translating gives CASSESGRRETQYF.

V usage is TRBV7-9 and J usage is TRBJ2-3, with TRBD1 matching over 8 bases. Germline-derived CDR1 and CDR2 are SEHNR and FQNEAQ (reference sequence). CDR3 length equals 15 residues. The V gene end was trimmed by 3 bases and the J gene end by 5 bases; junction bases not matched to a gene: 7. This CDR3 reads CASSFTDRAGDTQYF. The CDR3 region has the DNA TGTGCCAGCAGCTTCACGGACAGGGCGGGAGATACGCAGTATTTT.

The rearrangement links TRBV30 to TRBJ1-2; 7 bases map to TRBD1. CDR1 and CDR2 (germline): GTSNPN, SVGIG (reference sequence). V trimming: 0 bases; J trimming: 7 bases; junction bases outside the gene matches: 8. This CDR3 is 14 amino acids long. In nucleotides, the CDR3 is TGTGCCTGGAGTGTGACAGGGAGCTACGCTGGCTACACCTTC. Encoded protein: CAWSVTGSYAGYTF.